The 18 T cell receptor beta chains in this list originate from one sample, sequenced in a study of blood T cell repertoires in COVID-19. Produced via immunoSEQ multiplex PCR; TCRdb's table is partial and in-frame only. This sample has about 250,000 clones; more than 65% occur once, and the top ten carry around 14%. Sequencing was performed on peripheral blood. Source of these receptors: a person between 65 and 79 years old with COVID-19, enrolled during active disease.

This chain uses TRBV27 with TRBJ2-1; D may be TRBD1 (5 bases). V shed 5 bases and J shed 0 bases, with 11 bases lying between them. CDR3 length: 15 residues. Germline CDR1 and CDR2: MNHEY and SMNVEV (reference sequence). This chain's CDR3 is CASSPTVSSYNEQFF. The CDR3 nucleotides read TGTGCCAGCAGTCCGACAGTAAGCTCCTACAATGAGCAGTTCTTC.

The rearrangement joins TRBV14 to TRBJ2-5, with 8 bases lining up with TRBD2. Germline V gene sequence: CDR1 SGHDN, CDR2 FVKESK. V trimming: 4 bases; J trimming: 3 bases; junction bases outside the gene matches: 10. This CDR3 spans 16 amino acids. The CDR3 sequence is CASSPLSGRGEETQYF. CDR3 nucleotides: TGTGCCAGCAGCCCCTTAAGCGGGAGAGGGGAAGAGACCCAGTACTTC.

The chain is built from TRBV19 and TRBJ1-4; 10 nucleotides line up with TRBD1. Germline V gives CDR1 LNHDA, CDR2 SQIVND (reference sequence). There are 14 residues in the CDR3. With V trimmed by 4 bases and J by 5 bases, 1 base remained unmatched. In nucleotides, the CDR3 is TGTGCCAGTAGTAAGGACAGGGGGAATGAAAAACTGTTTTTT. It codes for CASSKDRGNEKLFF.

This clone was seen a single time. This chain connects TRBV29-1 to TRBJ2-1, with TRBD2 matching over 8 bases. The CDR3 runs 14 residues. The V gene's germline CDR1 is SQVTM and CDR2 ANQGSEA. With 4 bases clipped from V and 4 bases from J, the junction kept 6 bases outside the gene matches. The CDR3 here is CSVGETGGYNEQFF. The CDR3 bases are TGCAGCGTTGGTGAGACGGGGGGGTACAATGAGCAGTTCTTC.

This clone was seen only once. The V and J genes are TRBV5-1 and TRBJ2-1; D remains unclear. Trimming took 0 bases from V and 8 from J, leaving 15 bases between them. The CDR3 runs 15 residues. Germline CDR1 SGHRS, CDR2 YFSETQ. The CDR3 region is CASSLGRDLLHEQFF. CDR3 sequence (DNA): TGCGCCAGCAGCTTGGGTCGAGATCTCTTACATGAGCAGTTCTTC.

Notes on this clone: In the same sample, other DNA sequences code for this CDR3. This rearrangement joins TRBV18 to TRBJ1-2; the D gene is possibly TRBD1 (6 bases). Per the germline V gene, CDR1 is KGHSH and CDR2 is LQKENI. The V end was cut by 6 bases, the J end by 3 bases, with 11 bases between. The CDR3 runs to 13 residues. CDR3 DNA sequence: TGTGCCAGCTCCCCCTCAGGGGACTATGGCTACACCTTC. It codes for CASSPSGDYGYTF.

This chain connects TRBV5-1 to TRBJ1-1, with D unresolved. Germline V lookup: CDR1 SGHRS, CDR2 YFSETQ. The CDR3 is 14 amino acids. V was cut by 1 base and J by 4 bases, with 11 bases left in between. The CDR3 sequence is CASSLTSRSTEAFF. CDR3 DNA sequence: TGCGCCAGCAGCTTGACGAGTCGGAGCACTGAAGCTTTCTTT.

This chain's CDR3 is CASSWGHTEAFF. The CDR3 DNA sequence: TGTGCCAGCAGCTGGGGGCACACTGAAGCTTTCTTT. The chain recombines TRBV11-2 with TRBJ1-1, with D possibly being TRBD1 (6 bases). Trimming shortened V by 4 bases and J by 3 bases, and 6 bases separated the two germline ends. Germline V CDR1 and CDR2: SGHAT, FQNNGV. The CDR3 contains 12 residues.

The chain uses TRBV5-1 and TRBJ2-1; 9 bases agree with TRBD2. This CDR3 comprises 16 residues. Germline CDR1 SGHRS, CDR2 YFSETQ. V was pared by 6 bases and J by 6 bases, with 13 bases of the junction left unmatched. Written as DNA, the CDR3 is TGCGCCAGCAAAACTCAGGGACTAGCATCGGCCAATGAGCAGTTCTTC. Its translation is CASKTQGLASANEQFF.

The chain uses TRBV7-2 and TRBJ2-2; 8 bases are a match to TRBD2. J lost 4 bases, V lost 0 bases, and 10 bases had no gene match. From germline, CDR1 is SGHTA and CDR2 FQGNSA. The CDR3 contains 18 residues. CDR3 bases: TGTGCCAGCAGCTTAGCTCCCAGCGGGGGACGGGTCACCGGGGAGCTGTTTTTT. As protein: CASSLAPSGGRVTGELFF.

The chain joins TRBV11-3 to TRBJ2-1, with D possibly being TRBD2 (5 bases). This CDR3 region has 12 residues. Germline-derived CDR1 and CDR2 are SGHNT and YENEEA. Trimming took 3 bases from V and 8 from J, leaving 8 bases between them. The CDR3 nucleotides are TGTGCCAGCAGCTTTATGGGAGATGAGCAGTTCTTC. Protein sequence: CASSFMGDEQFF.

The chain uses TRBV4-3 and TRBJ2-7; TRBD1 is a possible D gene (5 bases). Germline V lookup: CDR1 LGHNA, CDR2 YSLEER. This CDR3 spans 15 amino acids. The V and J ends lost 0 bases and 5 bases respectively, with 14 bases between them. CDR3 region: CASSQESTQGHEQYF. CDR3 DNA: TGCGCCAGCAGCCAAGAAAGCACCCAGGGCCACGAGCAGTACTTC.

This chain joins TRBV28 and TRBJ2-5, with 8 bases that match TRBD2. Germline CDR1 MDHEN, CDR2 SYDVKM. The CDR3 totals 15 residues. V shed 6 bases and J 1 base; nucleotides not matched to a gene: 7. CDR3 loop: CASRWATSGQETQYF. For the CDR3, the DNA is TGTGCCAGCAGATGGGCCACTAGCGGCCAAGAGACCCAGTACTTC.

The chain links TRBV4-3 to TRBJ1-2; no definite D call. Per the germline V gene, CDR1 is LGHNA and CDR2 is YSLEER. The CDR3 contains 11 residues. Trimming took off 0 bases at V and 8 bases at J, with 4 bases between the two ends. The CDR3, as DNA: TGCGCCAGCAGCCAAGATGTAGGCTACACCTTC. This sequence encodes CASSQDVGYTF.

This clone has only a few counts. The chain employs TRBV7-2 and TRBJ1-1, with TRBD1 matching 9 bases. Germline CDR1 is SGHTA and CDR2 is FQGNSA. The CDR3 runs to 18 residues. The trim removed 5 bases at V and 1 base at J, leaving 14 bases unmatched. In DNA form, the CDR3 reads TGTGCCAGCAGCCGGAAGACGGGGACAGGGATCACGAACACTGAAGCTTTCTTT. It yields the protein CASSRKTGTGITNTEAFF.

This clone was seen more than once but under ten times. The V gene is TRBV6-1, the J gene TRBJ1-6; 9 bases match TRBD1. The CDR3 runs to 16 residues. V shed 2 bases, J shed 7 bases, and the junction held 6 bases outside the gene matches. CDR1 is MNHNS and CDR2 is SASEGT in the germline V gene. The CDR3 DNA reads as TGTGCCAGCAGTGAACTAGGACAGGGGAGAAATTCACCCCTCCACTTT. As protein: CASSELGQGRNSPLHF.

This clone was observed once. This chain joins TRBV5-8 and TRBJ2-7; no clear D. Germline CDR1 reads SGHTS; CDR2 reads YDEGEE. V lost 1 base and J lost 10, with 6 bases in between. This CDR3 region has 10 residues. CDR3 sequence reads: CASSLHTQYF. CDR3 bases: TGTGCCAGCAGCTTGCACACCCAGTACTTC. Full variable domain (rest looked up from reference TRBV5-8 and TRBJ2-7): EAGVTQSPTHLIKTRGQQATLRCSPISGHTSVYWYQQALGLGLQFLLWYDEGEERNRGNFPPRFSGRQFPNYSSELNVNALELEDSALYLCASSLHTQYFGPGTRLTVT.

The chain uses TRBV5-4 and TRBJ1-6; the D is unclear. Germline CDR1 and CDR2: SGHNT and YYREEE (reference sequence). The CDR3 sequence is 13 residues long. V lost 3 bases to trimming and J lost 10 bases, with 11 bases between them. CDR3 sequence reads: CASSSFPESPLHF. The DNA for the CDR3 is TGTGCCAGCAGCTCCTTCCCAGAATCACCCCTCCACTTT.